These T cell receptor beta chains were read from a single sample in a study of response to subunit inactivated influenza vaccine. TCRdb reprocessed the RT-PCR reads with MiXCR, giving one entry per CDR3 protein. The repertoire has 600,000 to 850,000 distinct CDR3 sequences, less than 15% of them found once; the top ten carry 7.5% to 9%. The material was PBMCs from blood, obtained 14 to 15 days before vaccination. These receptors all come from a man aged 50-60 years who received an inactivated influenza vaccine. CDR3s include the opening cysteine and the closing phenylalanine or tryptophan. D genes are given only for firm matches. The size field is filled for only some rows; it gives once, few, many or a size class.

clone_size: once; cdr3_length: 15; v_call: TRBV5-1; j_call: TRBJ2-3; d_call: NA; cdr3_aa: CASSLAISPTDTQYF; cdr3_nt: TGCGCCAGCAGCTTGGCCATATCCCCCACAGATACGCAGTATTTT
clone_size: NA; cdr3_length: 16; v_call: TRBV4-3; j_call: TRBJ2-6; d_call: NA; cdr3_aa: CASSQVGRPGANVLTF; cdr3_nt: TGCGCCAGCAGCCAAGTAGGCAGGCCTGGGGCCAACGTCCTGACTTTC
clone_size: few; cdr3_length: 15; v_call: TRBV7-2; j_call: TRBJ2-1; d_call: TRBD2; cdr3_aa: CASTSGTSNRNEQFF; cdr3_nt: TGTGCCAGCACCTCCGGGACTAGCAACCGCAATGAGCAGTTCTTC
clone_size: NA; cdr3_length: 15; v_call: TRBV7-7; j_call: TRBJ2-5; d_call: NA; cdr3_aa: CASSPGTWVLQTQYF; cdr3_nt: TGTGCTAGCAGCCCTGGGACATGGGTGTTGCAGACCCAGTACTTC
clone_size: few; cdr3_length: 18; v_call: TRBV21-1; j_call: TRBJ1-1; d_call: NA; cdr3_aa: CASSKAGTGGLGKTEAFF; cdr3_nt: TGTGCCAGCAGCAAAGCCGGGACAGGGGGCCTGGGTAAAACTGAAGCTTTCTTT
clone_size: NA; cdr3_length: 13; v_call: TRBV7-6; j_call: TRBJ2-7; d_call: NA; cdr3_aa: CASSFVGDSEQYF; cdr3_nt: TGTGCCAGCAGCTTTGTGGGGGACTCCGAGCAGTACTTC
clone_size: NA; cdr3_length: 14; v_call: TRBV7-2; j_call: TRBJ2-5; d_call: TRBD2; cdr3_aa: CASSTRLARETQYF; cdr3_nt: TGTGCCAGCAGCACCAGACTAGCTCGGGAGACCCAGTACTTC
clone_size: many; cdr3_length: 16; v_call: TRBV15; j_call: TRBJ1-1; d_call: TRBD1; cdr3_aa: CATSKSPGGWDTEAFF; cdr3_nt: TGTGCCACCAGCAAGAGCCCAGGGGGATGGGACACTGAAGCTTTCTTT
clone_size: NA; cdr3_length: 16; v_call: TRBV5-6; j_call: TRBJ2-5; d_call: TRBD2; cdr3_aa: CASSLGSGRARETQYF; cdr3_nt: TGTGCCAGCAGCTTGGGGAGCGGGAGGGCCCGGGAGACCCAGTACTTC
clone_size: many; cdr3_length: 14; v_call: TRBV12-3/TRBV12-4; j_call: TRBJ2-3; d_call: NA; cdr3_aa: CASSFGYSTDTQYF; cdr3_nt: TGTGCCAGCAGTTTCGGGTATAGCACAGATACGCAGTATTTT
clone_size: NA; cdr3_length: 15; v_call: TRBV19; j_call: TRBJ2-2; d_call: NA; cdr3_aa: CASSIVWQNTGELFF; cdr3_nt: TGTGCCAGTAGTATAGTCTGGCAGAACACCGGGGAGCTGTTTTTT
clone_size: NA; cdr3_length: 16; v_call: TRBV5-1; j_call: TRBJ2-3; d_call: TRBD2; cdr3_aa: CASSLAGGPGTDTQYF; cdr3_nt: TGCGCCAGCAGCTTAGCGGGAGGGCCTGGCACAGATACGCAGTATTTT
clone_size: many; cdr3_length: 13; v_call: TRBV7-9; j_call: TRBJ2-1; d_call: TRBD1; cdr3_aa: CASSWTGDNEQFF; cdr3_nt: TGTGCCAGCAGCTGGACAGGGGACAATGAGCAGTTCTTC
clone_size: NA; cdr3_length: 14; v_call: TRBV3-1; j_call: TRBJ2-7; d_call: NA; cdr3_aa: CASSPTTKGLEQYF; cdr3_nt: TGTGCCAGCAGCCCAACCACCAAAGGGCTCGAGCAGTACTTC
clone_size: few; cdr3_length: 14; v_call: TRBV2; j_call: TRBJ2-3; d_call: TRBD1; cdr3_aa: CASQGDRSADTQYF; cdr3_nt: TGTGCCAGCCAGGGGGACAGAAGTGCAGATACGCAGTATTTT
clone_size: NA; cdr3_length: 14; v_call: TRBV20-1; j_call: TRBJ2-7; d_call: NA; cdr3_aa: CSARTLGFLYEQYF; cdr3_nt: TGCAGTGCTAGAACTTTGGGATTTCTCTACGAGCAGTACTTC
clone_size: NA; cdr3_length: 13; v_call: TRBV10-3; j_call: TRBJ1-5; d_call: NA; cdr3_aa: CAIKGNGNQPQHF; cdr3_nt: TGTGCCATCAAAGGAAACGGCAATCAGCCCCAGCATTTT
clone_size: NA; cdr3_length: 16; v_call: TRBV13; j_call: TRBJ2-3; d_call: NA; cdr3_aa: CASTSYGGSNTDTQYF; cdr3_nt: TGTGCCAGCACCTCTTACGGGGGCAGCAACACAGATACGCAGTATTTT
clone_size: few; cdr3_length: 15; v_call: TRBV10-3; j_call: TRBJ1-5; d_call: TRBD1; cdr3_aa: CAISPGTGGNQPQHF; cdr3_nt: TGTGCCATCAGTCCCGGGACAGGGGGCAATCAGCCCCAGCATTTT
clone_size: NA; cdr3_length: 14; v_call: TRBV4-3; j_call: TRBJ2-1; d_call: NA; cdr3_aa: CASSWESTYNEQFF; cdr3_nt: TGCGCCAGCAGCTGGGAGTCCACCTACAATGAGCAGTTCTTC
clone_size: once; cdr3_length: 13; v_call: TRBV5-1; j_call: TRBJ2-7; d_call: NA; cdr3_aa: CASSVDGSYEQYF; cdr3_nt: TGCGCCAGCAGCGTGGACGGGTCCTACGAGCAGTACTTC
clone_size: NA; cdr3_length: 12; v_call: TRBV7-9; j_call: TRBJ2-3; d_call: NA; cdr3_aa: CASSLSGRWVNF; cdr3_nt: TGTGCCAGCAGCTTGAGTGGACGTTGGGTGAATTTT
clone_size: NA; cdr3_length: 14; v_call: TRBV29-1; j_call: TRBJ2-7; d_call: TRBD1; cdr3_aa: CSVSRDSKGYEQYF; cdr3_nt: TGCAGCGTTAGCCGGGACAGTAAAGGCTACGAGCAGTACTTC
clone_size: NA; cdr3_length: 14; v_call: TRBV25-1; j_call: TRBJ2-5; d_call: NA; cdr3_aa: CASSEAGAQETQYF; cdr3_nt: TGTGCCAGCAGTGAAGCAGGGGCCCAAGAGACCCAGTACTTC
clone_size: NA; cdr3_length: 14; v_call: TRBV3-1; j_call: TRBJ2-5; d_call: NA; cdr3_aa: CASSPGPNAETQYF; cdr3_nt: TGTGCCAGCAGCCCGGGTCCTAACGCAGAGACCCAGTACTTC
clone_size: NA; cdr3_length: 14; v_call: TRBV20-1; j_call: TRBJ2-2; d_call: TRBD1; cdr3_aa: CSARTGVRTGELFF; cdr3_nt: TGCAGTGCCAGGACAGGGGTTCGCACCGGGGAGCTGTTTTTT
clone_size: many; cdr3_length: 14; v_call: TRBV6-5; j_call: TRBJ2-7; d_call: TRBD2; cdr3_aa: CASSETSGPSEQYF; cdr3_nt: TGTGCCAGCAGCGAGACTAGCGGGCCCTCCGAGCAGTACTTC
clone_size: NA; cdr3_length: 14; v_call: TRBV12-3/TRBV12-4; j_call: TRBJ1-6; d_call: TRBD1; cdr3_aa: CASRATGGGSPLHF; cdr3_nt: TGTGCCAGCAGGGCGACAGGGGGCGGTTCACCCCTCCACTTT
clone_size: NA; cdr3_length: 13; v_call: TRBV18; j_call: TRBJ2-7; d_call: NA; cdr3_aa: CASSPLPTDEQYF; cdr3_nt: TGTGCCAGCTCACCTCTCCCCACAGACGAGCAGTACTTC
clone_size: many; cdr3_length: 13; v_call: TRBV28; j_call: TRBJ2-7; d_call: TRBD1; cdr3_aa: CASSPTGAYEQYF; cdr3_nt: TGCGCCAGCAGCCCCACAGGGGCCTACGAGCAGTACTTC
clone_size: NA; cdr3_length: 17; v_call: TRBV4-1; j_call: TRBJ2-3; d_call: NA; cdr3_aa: CASSQLGGRLSTDTQYF; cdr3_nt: TGCGCCAGCAGCCAACTGGGGGGCAGACTCAGCACAGATACGCAGTATTTT
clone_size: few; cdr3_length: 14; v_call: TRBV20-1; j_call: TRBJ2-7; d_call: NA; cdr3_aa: CSARVSVRWDEQYF; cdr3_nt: TGCAGTGCTAGAGTGAGTGTCAGGTGGGACGAGCAGTACTTC
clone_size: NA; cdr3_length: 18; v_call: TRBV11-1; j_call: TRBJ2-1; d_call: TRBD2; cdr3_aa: CASSLGGRILSSYNEQFF; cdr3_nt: TGTGCCAGCAGCTTAGGCGGGAGGATACTCTCCTCCTACAATGAGCAGTTCTTC
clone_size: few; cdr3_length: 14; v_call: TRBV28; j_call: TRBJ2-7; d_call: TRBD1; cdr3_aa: CASKRQGASYEQYF; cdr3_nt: TGTGCCAGCAAAAGACAGGGGGCTTCCTACGAGCAGTACTTC
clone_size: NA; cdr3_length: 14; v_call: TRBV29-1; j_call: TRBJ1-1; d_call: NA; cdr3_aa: CSVVLRTANTEAFF; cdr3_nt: TGCAGCGTTGTCCTCAGGACAGCGAACACTGAAGCTTTCTTT
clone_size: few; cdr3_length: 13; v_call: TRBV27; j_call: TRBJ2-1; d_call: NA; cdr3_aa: CASSYLLGNEQFF; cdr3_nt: TGTGCCAGCAGCTACCTTTTGGGAAATGAGCAGTTCTTC
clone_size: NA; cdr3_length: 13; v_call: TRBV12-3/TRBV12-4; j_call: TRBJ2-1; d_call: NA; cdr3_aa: CASRPSMGNEQFF; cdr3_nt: TGTGCCAGCAGACCCTCTATGGGCAATGAGCAGTTCTTC
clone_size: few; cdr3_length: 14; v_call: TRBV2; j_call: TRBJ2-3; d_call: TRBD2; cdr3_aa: CAIASGGRVDTQYF; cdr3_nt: TGTGCCATCGCTAGCGGGGGACGGGTGGATACGCAGTATTTT
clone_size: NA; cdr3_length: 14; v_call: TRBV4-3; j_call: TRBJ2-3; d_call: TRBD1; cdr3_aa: CASSQNRGTDTQYF; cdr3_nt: TGCGCCAGCAGCCAGAACAGGGGGACAGATACGCAGTATTTT
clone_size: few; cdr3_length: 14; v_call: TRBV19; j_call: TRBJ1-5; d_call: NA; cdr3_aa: CASSTTGSGQPQHF; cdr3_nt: TGTGCCAGTAGTACTACAGGGAGCGGGCAGCCCCAGCATTTT